What follows are 9 T cell receptor beta chains derived from one specimen sequenced in a study of breast tumors, draining lymph nodes, adjacent tissues. Samples came from axillary lymph nodes draining the breast cancer. TCRdb itself ran the multiplex PCR reads through MiXCR, one entry per CDR3 protein. Here the sample spans roughly 130,000 distinct CDR3 sequences, about 33% being singletons. Sequencing input: axillary lymph node tissue. The receptors were gathered from a female donor with breast cancer. Some clones in this sample may be carry-over from other donors' samples.

The chain uses TRBV20-1 and TRBJ2-1, with 10 bases fitting TRBD1. The CDR3 runs 16 residues. V lost 0 bases to trimming and J lost 3 bases; unmatched junction nucleotides: 5. Germline V gene data show CDR1 as DFQATT and CDR2 as SNEGSKA (reference sequence). The CDR3 region has the DNA TGCAGTGCTAGAGAGACAGGGGGCGAAGGCTACAATGAGCAGTTCTTC. As protein: CSARETGGEGYNEQFF.

This clonotype was observed many times. The chain combines TRBV19 with TRBJ1-5; weak D call: TRBD1 (6 bases). Trimming removed 3 bases at V and 5 bases at J, with 8 bases between. The CDR3 is 13 amino acids. Germline-derived CDR1 and CDR2 are LNHDA and SQIVND (reference sequence). CDR3 sequence reads: CASSIPGDQPQHF. The DNA of the CDR3 is TGTGCCAGTAGTATCCCAGGGGATCAGCCCCAGCATTTT.

The table lists this clonotype with many counts. The chain is built from TRBV10-3 and TRBJ1-5, with 7 bases matching TRBD1. The germline V gene has CDR1 ENHRY and CDR2 SYGVKD. CDR3 length: 14 residues. V dropped 3 bases and J dropped 6; count of bases not matched to a gene: 5. CDR3 bases: TGTGCCATCAGTGATCAGGCAGGGGGTCAGCCCCAGCATTTT. It encodes CAISDQAGGQPQHF.

This clonotype came up a few times. A much larger clone lies a single base off, so this may be a read error. This chain uses TRBV12-3 or TRBV12-4 with TRBJ1-2, with D hard to call. The CDR3 extends over 14 amino acids. Between the trimmed V and J ends, which lost 5 bases and 7 bases, there was a span of 17 bases. Written as DNA, the CDR3 is TGTGCCAGCAGTAGCGACATGGTGGATGGTGGCTACACCTTC. Its translation: CASSSDMVDGGYTF.

J is TRBJ2-2 and V is TRBV6-2 or TRBV6-3; unclear D gene. Germline V gene lookup returns CDR1 MNHEY and CDR2 SVGEGT. The CDR3 is 16 amino acids. The V end lost 8 bases, the J end lost 4 bases, and 20 bases lay between the germline ends. CDR3 sequence reads: CASLTPTGPPTGELFF. The CDR3 coding sequence is TGTGCCAGCCTTACGCCGACCGGGCCCCCCACCGGGGAGCTGTTTTTT.

This clonotype has a count of ten or more. The V and J genes are TRBV4-3 and TRBJ1-2, with D uncertain. V was cut by 0 bases and J by 4 bases, with 12 bases left in between. Germline V CDR1 and CDR2: LGHNA, YSLEER. CDR3 length: 15 residues. This CDR3 is CASSQDPPRLYGYTF. CDR3 DNA: TGCGCCAGCAGCCAAGATCCGCCCCGCCTCTATGGCTACACCTTC.

The sample holds one count of this clonotype. This rearrangement joins TRBV4-1 to TRBJ1-6, with 8 nucleotides matching TRBD1. The CDR3 covers 17 residues. The V gene end was trimmed by 1 base and the J gene end by 7 bases; junction bases not matched to a gene: 9. Germline CDR1 and CDR2: MGHRA and YSYEKL. The CDR3 sequence is CASSQGGQGATNSPLHF. The CDR3 nucleotides are TGCGCCAGCAGCCAAGGTGGGCAGGGGGCGACGAATTCACCCCTCCACTTT.

In this sample, this clonotype turned up many times. The chain employs TRBV20-1 and TRBJ2-7; D gene unclear. The CDR3 loop spans 14 amino acids. Germline V gene sequence: CDR1 DFQATT, CDR2 SNEGSKA (reference sequence). Trimming took 5 bases from V and 4 from J, leaving 18 bases between them. CDR3 nucleotide sequence: TGCAGTGCTCGCTACTTGGGTCAAAATTACGAGCAGTACTTC. It specifies CSARYLGQNYEQYF.

This clonotype was picked up many times. V usage is TRBV9 and J usage is TRBJ2-3; TRBD2 is a possible D gene (5 bases). The ends were cut back, 0 bases at V and 2 bases at J, with 10 bases in the middle. The length of the CDR3 is 15 residues. Germline V gives CDR1 SGDLS, CDR2 YYNGEE. The CDR3 loop is CASSVGRSNTDTQYF. CDR3 in DNA: TGTGCCAGCAGCGTAGGGAGGTCCAACACAGATACGCAGTATTTT.